A selection of T cell receptor beta chains follows, all from one sample in a study of hypomethylating agent response in myelodysplastic syndrome. Measured with immunoSEQ multiplex PCR; TCRdb has only the in-frame clones, and not every one. The data hold around 4,500 clones, with around 83% observed a single time. The sample consisted of bone marrow, taken before or after starting hypomethylating agent treatment for myelodysplastic syndrome (not recorded which). The receptors were sampled from a human donor with myelodysplastic syndrome. CDR3s include the opening cysteine and the closing phenylalanine or tryptophan. The order of the fields is V gene, CDR3 protein.

>TRBV30
CAWRDRVGSSGNTIYF
>TRBV5-4
CASSSGTSNEQFF
>TRBV7-9
CASSPSGNEQFF
>TRBV28
CASSLTGSGTDTQYF
>TRBV2
CASSTPPAIIQYF
>TRBV18
CASSPQGLALEQFF
>TRBV11-2
CASRRLGGRSGNTIYF
>TRBV19
CASSRTEARGPQHF
>TRBV7-2
CASSSGLAGSYEQYF
>TRBV7-2
CASSSLRTGDGYTF
>TRBV6-1
CASTLGQVNQPQHF
>TRBV7-7
CASSYGTASYNEQFF
>TRBV7-2
CASSLGTTSTDTQYF
>TRBV5-1
CASSLNQGTDTQYF
>TRBV27
CASNLAPGSSYNEQFF
>TRBV7-8
CASSWGTGGAYEQYF
>TRBV7-9
CASSSGGSFTGELFF
>TRBV18
CASSPKAGGPQGNNEQFF
>TRBV19
CASSRGQGASGYTF
>TRBV9
CASSVNRGLSGELFF
>TRBV30
CAWSGPGQGYTGELFF
>TRBV4-1
CASSPARGHNQPQHF
>TRBV6-5
CASSSAGWQQYF
>TRBV18
CASSPGLLISGNTIYF
>TRBV7-2
CASSLDREKNQPQHF
>TRBV29-1
CSVEGLTGAGDTEAFF
>TRBV7-2
CASTDRVIGNTIYF
>TRBV5-4
CASRAGTGGRETQYF
>TRBV19
CASSPAGLAGGITQQFF
>TRBV6-4
CATSSGSPDTQYF
>TRBV6-5
CASSLSGRLTGELFF
>TRBV28
CASSFANGAGGIEKLFF
>TRBV28
CASSLAPTHQPQHF
>TRBV6-5
CASSYGTGGKNYGYTF
>TRBV7-3
CASSLTETSIANEQFF
>TRBV5-1
CASSLEWGQGPYNEQFF